The source of this T cell receptor beta chain is a study of T cells in tumors after PD-1 blockade. Overall study context: Patients received pembrolizumab 200 mg every 3 weeks or cemiplimab 350 mg every 2 weeks. Whole-study findings and limits: Blood contained approximately 40% of the tumor's TCR clonotypes.

Per germline, CDR1 SEHNR and CDR2 FQNEAQ (reference sequence). The CDR3 length is 13 residues. V lost 3 bases to trimming and J lost 3 bases, with 7 bases between them. Details on this clone: Antigen unknown.

Profiled with immunoSEQ multiplex PCR; TCRdb holds only in-frame clones, not every one. The repertoire consists of 50,000 or so clones, with about four fifths occurring once and the leading ten covering roughly 17%. This chain joins TRBV7-9 and TRBJ2-3; no reliable D call. Here the sequenced sample was PBMCs, taken before anti-PD-1 treatment. This clonotype originated in a human donor with basal cell carcinoma. CDR3 in DNA: TGTGCCAGCAGCTTTCTGGGAACAGATACGCAGTATTTT. It translates to CASSFLGTDTQYF.